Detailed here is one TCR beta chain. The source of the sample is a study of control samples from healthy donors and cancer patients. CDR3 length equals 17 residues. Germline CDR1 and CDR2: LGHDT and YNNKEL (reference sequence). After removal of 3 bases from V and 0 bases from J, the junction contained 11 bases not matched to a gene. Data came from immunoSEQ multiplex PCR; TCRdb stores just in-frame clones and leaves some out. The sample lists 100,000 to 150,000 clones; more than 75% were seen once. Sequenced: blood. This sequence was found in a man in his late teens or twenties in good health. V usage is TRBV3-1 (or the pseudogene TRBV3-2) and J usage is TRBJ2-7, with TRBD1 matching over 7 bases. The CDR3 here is CASSHRQGPQSSYEQYF. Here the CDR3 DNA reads TGTGCCAGCAGCCACCGACAGGGCCCCCAGAGCTCCTACGAGCAGTACTTC.